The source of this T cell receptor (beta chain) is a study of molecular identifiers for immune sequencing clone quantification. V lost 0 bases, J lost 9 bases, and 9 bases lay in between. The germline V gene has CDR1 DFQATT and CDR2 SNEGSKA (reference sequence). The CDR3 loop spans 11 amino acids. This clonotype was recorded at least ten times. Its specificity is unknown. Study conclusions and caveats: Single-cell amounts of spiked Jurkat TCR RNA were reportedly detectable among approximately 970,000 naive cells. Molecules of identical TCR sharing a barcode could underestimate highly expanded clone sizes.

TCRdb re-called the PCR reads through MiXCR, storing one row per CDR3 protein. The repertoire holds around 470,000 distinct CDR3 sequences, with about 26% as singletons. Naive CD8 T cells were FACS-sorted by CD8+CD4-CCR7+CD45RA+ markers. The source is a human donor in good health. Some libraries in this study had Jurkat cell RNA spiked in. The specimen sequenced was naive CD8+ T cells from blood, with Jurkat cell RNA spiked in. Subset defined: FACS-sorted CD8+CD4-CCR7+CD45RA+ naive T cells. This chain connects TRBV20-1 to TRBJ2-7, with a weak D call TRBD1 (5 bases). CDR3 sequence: CSARDIGVQYF. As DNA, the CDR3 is TGCAGTGCTAGAGATATAGGGGTGCAGTACTTC.